These 23 T cell receptor beta chains were all obtained from the same sample, sequenced in a study of OX40 agonist ivuxolimab in advanced cancers. Assay used: immunoSEQ multiplex PCR; TCRdb lists only in-frame clones, some missing. The data show about 17,000 clones, roughly 73% seen once. Sequenced material: CD4+ or CD8+ T cells sorted from blood, taken in a trial of the OX40 agonist ivuxolimab. Receptors originate from an adult with an advanced solid tumor such as melanoma, head and neck, liver or kidney cancer.

The V and J genes are TRBV6-5 and TRBJ2-1; no firm D call. In germline, CDR1 is MNHEY, CDR2 SVGAGI. CDR3 length equals 12 residues. Trimming removed 2 bases at V and 7 bases at J, with 6 bases between. This CDR3 reads CASSYGNNEQFF. DNA of the CDR3: TGTGCCAGCAGTTACGGCAATAATGAGCAGTTCTTC.

The chain recombines TRBV6-8 with TRBJ2-7; no definite D call. The CDR3 totals 11 residues. The germline V gene has CDR1 MNHGY and CDR2 SAAAGT. V was cut by 6 bases and J by 4 bases, with 7 bases left in between. The CDR3 DNA is TGTGCCAGCAGGGTTAGTTACGAGCAGTACTTC. It translates to CASRVSYEQYF.

This rearrangement joins TRBV7-9 to TRBJ2-1; D uncertain. CDR1 and CDR2 from the germline V gene are SEHNR and FQNEAQ (reference sequence). V was clipped by 7 bases and J by 1 base, with 17 bases between them. The length of the CDR3 is 16 residues. The CDR3 region is CASTEARLLSYNEQFF. CDR3 nucleotides: TGTGCCAGCACAGAGGCTAGACTTCTTTCCTACAATGAGCAGTTCTTC.

This clone is classed as large (0.1 to 1%). The chain has TRBV10-2 and TRBJ1-5, with 7 nucleotides matching TRBD1. Looked up from germline, CDR1 is WSHSY and CDR2 is SAAADI. The CDR3 is 16 residues long. V lost 6 bases, J lost 7 bases, and 15 bases stayed unmatched. CDR3 residues: CASRASSDRAGQPQHF. Written as DNA, the CDR3 is TGCGCCAGCAGAGCCAGCTCCGACAGGGCGGGCCAGCCCCAGCATTTT.

The table lists this clone with many counts. This sequence joins TRBV7-9 and TRBJ2-5, with D perhaps matching TRBD1 (6 bases). The CDR3 is 16 residues long. Germline CDR1 reads SEHNR; CDR2 reads FQNEAQ (reference sequence). Trimming cost V 5 bases and J 5 bases, with 21 bases left between them. As DNA, the CDR3 is TGTGCCAGCAGCCCACCGACAGGCCATTCGGAGGAGACCCAGTACTTC. Its protein is CASSPPTGHSEETQYF.

This clone was seen a few times. The chain couples TRBV5-1 to TRBJ1-1; the D gene is possibly TRBD1 (5 bases). Germline loops: CDR1 SGHRS, CDR2 YFSETQ. Trimming removed 7 bases from V and 0 bases from J, with 13 bases in between. The CDR3 loop spans 14 amino acids. CDR3 region: CASSETDLNTEAFF. The CDR3 DNA reads as TGCGCCAGCTCAGAGACAGACCTGAACACTGAAGCTTTCTTT.

This clone was observed once. The chain carries TRBV2 and TRBJ1-3, with TRBD1 matching 7 bases. This CDR3 spans 14 amino acids. Trimming at V came to 7 bases and at J to 4 bases, leaving 7 bases not matched to a gene. Per germline, CDR1 SNHLY and CDR2 FYNNEI. CDR3 loop: CASKGVGQGNTIYF. The CDR3, as DNA: TGTGCCAGCAAAGGAGTGGGACAGGGAAACACCATATATTTT. Looking up the rest from reference TRBV2 and TRBJ1-3 gives the full variable domain: EPEVTQTPSHQVTQMGQEVILRCVPISNHLYFYWYRQILGQKVEFLVSFYNNEISEKSEIFDDQFSVERPDGSNFTLKIRSTKLEDSAMYFCASKGVGQGNTIYFGEGSWLTVV.

The V and J genes are TRBV7-9 and TRBJ2-1, with unresolved D. In germline, CDR1 is SEHNR, CDR2 FQNEAQ (reference sequence). V lost 6 bases and J lost 2, with 14 bases in between. The CDR3 extends over 15 amino acids. Here the CDR3 DNA reads TGTGCCAGCAGTCGTACAGTTGACCCCTACAATGAGCAGTTCTTC. It is translated as CASSRTVDPYNEQFF.

The chain joins TRBV6-5 to TRBJ1-1, with a tentative D call TRBD1 (6 bases). The germline V and J ends were trimmed by 4 bases and 3 bases, with 15 bases remaining between them. Germline V CDR1 and CDR2: MNHEY, SVGAGI. This CDR3 is 15 amino acids long. This chain's CDR3 is CASSWAAGADTEAFF. In DNA, the CDR3 is TGTGCCAGCAGTTGGGCCGCGGGGGCGGACACTGAAGCTTTCTTT.

This clone showed up just a few times. The chain combines TRBV15 with TRBJ1-4; no definite D call. V lost 1 base to trimming and J lost 5 bases, with 11 bases between them. Germline CDR1 LNHNV, CDR2 YYDKDF (reference sequence). The length of the CDR3 is 15 residues. CDR3 nucleotide sequence: TGTGCCACCAGCAGAGTTGTTGCCAGAAATGAAAAACTGTTTTTT. Its translation is CATSRVVARNEKLFF.

This clone is deemed medium-sized. The CDR3 spells CASRRITESYEQYF. The CDR3 bases are TGCGCCAGCAGGAGAATTACCGAATCCTACGAGCAGTACTTC. V usage is TRBV10-2 and J usage is TRBJ2-7; D is undetermined. The V and J ends lost 6 bases and 1 base respectively, with 13 bases between them. CDR3 size: 14 residues. CDR1 is WSHSY and CDR2 is SAAADI in the germline V gene.

The V call is TRBV6-5, the J call TRBJ2-5; D is ambiguous. CDR3 length equals 12 residues. Trimming cost V 4 bases and J 4 bases, with 7 bases left between them. Germline V lookup: CDR1 MNHEY, CDR2 SVGAGI. The CDR3 DNA reads as TGTGCCAGCAGTTCGACCCCAGAGACCCAGTACTTC. This sequence encodes CASSSTPETQYF.

The V call is TRBV11-2, the J call TRBJ2-3, with TRBD2 identical over 8 bases. J gave up 3 bases and V 3 bases, and 5 bases lay outside the gene matches. The CDR3 sequence is 15 residues long. Germline loops: CDR1 SGHAT, CDR2 FQNNGV. The CDR3 loop is CASSLSSGITDTQYF. CDR3 nucleotide sequence: TGTGCCAGCAGCTTGAGTAGCGGGATTACAGATACGCAGTATTTT.

The J gene is TRBJ1-1, the V gene TRBV7-8; no clear D. From germline, CDR1 is SGHVS and CDR2 FQNEAQ. This CDR3 has 14 residues. The V end was cut by 2 bases, the J end by 0 bases, with 7 bases between. CDR3 amino acids: CASSLSGLNTEAFF. The CDR3 DNA follows: TGTGCCAGCAGCTTAAGTGGGTTGAACACTGAAGCTTTCTTT.

This clone was recorded only once. The gene calls are TRBV5-4 and TRBJ1-5, with no clear D. The V gene lost 0 bases and the J gene lost 3 bases, with 10 bases spanning the gap. The CDR3 contains 15 residues. Germline CDR1 SGHNT, CDR2 YYREEE (reference sequence). CDR3 sequence reads: CASSLEREANQPQHF. CDR3 DNA: TGTGCCAGCAGCTTGGAGCGGGAAGCCAATCAGCCCCAGCATTTT.

This clone came up a few times. This chain joins TRBV11-3 and TRBJ2-3; 8 bases line up with TRBD2. V lost 0 bases to trimming and J lost 11 bases; unmatched junction nucleotides: 19. CDR3 size: 18 residues. From germline, CDR1 is SGHNT and CDR2 YENEEA. The CDR3 spells CASSLEMGAGARQGGQYF. The CDR3, as DNA: TGTGCCAGCAGCTTAGAGATGGGAGCGGGAGCCCGCCAAGGGGGGCAGTATTTT.

The rearrangement links TRBV7-9 to TRBJ1-1, with unresolved D. The germline V and J ends were trimmed by 5 bases and 5 bases, with 18 bases remaining between them. CDR3 length equals 15 residues. Germline V CDR1 and CDR2: SEHNR, FQNEAQ (reference sequence). CDR3 nucleotide sequence: TGTGCCAGCAGCCCCTATTCGGGCATAAAAACTGAAGCTTTCTTT. It specifies CASSPYSGIKTEAFF.

V usage is TRBV27 and J usage is TRBJ2-2, with TRBD2 identical over 8 bases. Trimming took 4 bases from V and 1 from J; bases not matched to a gene: 2. The CDR3 covers 15 residues. Germline-derived CDR1 and CDR2 are MNHEY and SMNVEV (reference sequence). CDR3 nucleotide sequence: TGTGCCAGCAGTTACGGGGGGGAGAACACCGGGGAGCTGTTTTTT. Encoded protein: CASSYGGENTGELFF.

The count of this clone is one. The chain is built from TRBV30 and TRBJ2-1; weak D call: TRBD2 (5 bases). This CDR3 comprises 13 residues. Germline V CDR1 and CDR2: GTSNPN, SVGIG (reference sequence). V was trimmed by 2 bases and J by 2 bases, leaving 7 bases between them. CDR3 bases: TGTGCCTGGAGTTCCGGGACCTACAATGAGCAGTTCTTC. It codes for CAWSSGTYNEQFF.

This clone was recorded a few times. The chain combines TRBV5-4 with TRBJ1-1; no clear D gene. CDR3 length: 12 amino acids. CDR1 SGHNT and CDR2 YYREEE come from the germline V gene (reference sequence). The ends were cut back, 4 bases at V and 1 base at J, with 5 bases in the middle. CDR3 amino acids: CASSPSNTEAFF. Here the CDR3 DNA reads TGTGCCAGCAGCCCCTCGAACACTGAAGCTTTCTTT.

The genes are TRBV11-2 and TRBJ2-1, with TRBD2 matching over 7 bases. After removal of 7 bases from V and 8 bases from J, the junction contained 11 bases not matched to a gene. Germline-derived CDR1 and CDR2 are SGHAT and FQNNGV. The CDR3 loop spans 14 amino acids. Here the CDR3 DNA reads TGTGCCAGCACCGTAGAACTAGCGATCGATGAGCAGTTCTTC. Amino acids: CASTVELAIDEQFF.

This clone was seen a handful of times. This chain links TRBV19 with TRBJ1-5; possibly TRBD1 for D (5 bases). The CDR3 has 15 residues. Germline assignment: CDR1 LNHDA and CDR2 SQIVND (reference sequence). V gave up 0 bases and J gave up 6 bases, with 12 bases separating them. The CDR3 coding sequence is TGTGCCAGTAGTATAGACGGAGGAGGGGTTCAGCCCCAGCATTTT. Its protein product is CASSIDGGGVQPQHF.

The chain carries TRBV11-2 and TRBJ2-2; TRBD1 might be the D (5 bases). The CDR3 has 15 residues. Germline V gene sequence: CDR1 SGHAT, CDR2 FQNNGV. Between the trimmed V and J ends, which lost 1 base and 4 bases, there was a span of 10 bases. DNA of the CDR3: TGTGCCAGCAGCTTAGTGGGGCGCATCACCGGGGAGCTGTTTTTT. It encodes CASSLVGRITGELFF.